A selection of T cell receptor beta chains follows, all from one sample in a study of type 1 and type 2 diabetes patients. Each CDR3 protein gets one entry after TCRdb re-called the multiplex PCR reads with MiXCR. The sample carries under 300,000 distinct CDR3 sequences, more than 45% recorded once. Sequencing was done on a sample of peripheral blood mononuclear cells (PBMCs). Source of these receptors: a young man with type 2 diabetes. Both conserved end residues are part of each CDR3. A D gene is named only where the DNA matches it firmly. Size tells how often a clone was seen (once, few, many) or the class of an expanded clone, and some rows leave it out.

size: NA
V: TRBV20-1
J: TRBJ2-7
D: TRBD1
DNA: TGCAGTGCTAAGGGACAGAGCTCCTACGAGCAGTACTTC
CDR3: CSAKGQSSYEQYF

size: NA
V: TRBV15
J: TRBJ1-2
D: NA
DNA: TGTGCCACCAGCAGAGGGGCAGACTATGGCCACACCTTC
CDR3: CATSRGADYGHTF

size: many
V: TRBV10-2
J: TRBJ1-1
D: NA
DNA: TGCGCCAGCAGTGAGGCGAACACTGAAGCTTTCTTT
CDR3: CASSEANTEAFF

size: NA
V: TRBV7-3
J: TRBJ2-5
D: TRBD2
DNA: TGTGCCAGCAGCTTAGGCCGGGGGGAGTACCCCCAGGAGACCCAGTACTTC
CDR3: CASSLGRGEYPQETQYF

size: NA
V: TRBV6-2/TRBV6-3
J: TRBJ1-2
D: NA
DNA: TGTGCCAGCACGGGGATTACCGCGGATGGCTACACCTTC
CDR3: CASTGITADGYTF

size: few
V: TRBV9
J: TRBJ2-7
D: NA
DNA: TGTGCCAGCAGCCCCCAGAGGTACGAGCAGTACTTC
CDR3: CASSPQRYEQYF

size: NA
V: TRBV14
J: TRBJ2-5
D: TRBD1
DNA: TGTGCCAGCAGCCGGCGACAGGGGGCGTGGGAGACCCAGTACTTC
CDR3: CASSRRQGAWETQYF

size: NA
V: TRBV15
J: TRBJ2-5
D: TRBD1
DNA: TGTGCCACCAGCCGTGGACAGGGGGAGACCCAGTACTTC
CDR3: CATSRGQGETQYF

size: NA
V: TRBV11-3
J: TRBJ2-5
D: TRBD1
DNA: TGTGCCAGCAGCACTGGACAGGGGATCCAAGAGACCCAGTACTTC
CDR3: CASSTGQGIQETQYF

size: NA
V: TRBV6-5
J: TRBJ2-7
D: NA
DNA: TGTGCCAGCAGTGAAGACGTAGTGGCCTACGAGCAGTACTTC
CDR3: CASSEDVVAYEQYF

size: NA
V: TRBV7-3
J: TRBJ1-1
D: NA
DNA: TGTGCCAGCAGCCCTCTGGGAGGGGCCACTGAAGCTTTCTTT
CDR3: CASSPLGGATEAFF

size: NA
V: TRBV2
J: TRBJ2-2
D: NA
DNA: TGTGCCAGCACAGCAGGGGCCGGGGAGCTGTTTTTT
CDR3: CASTAGAGELFF

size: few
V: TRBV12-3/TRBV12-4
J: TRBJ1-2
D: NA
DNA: TGTGCCAGCAGTTTAAGACAGACCTATGGCTACACCTTC
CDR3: CASSLRQTYGYTF

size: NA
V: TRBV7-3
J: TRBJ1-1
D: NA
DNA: TGTGCCACGGAATCGGGTCTGAACACTGAAGCTTTCTTT
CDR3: CATESGLNTEAFF

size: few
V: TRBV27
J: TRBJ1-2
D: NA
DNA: TGTGCCAGCAGTCCTCGATTCCGGGACGCTAACTATGGCTACACCTTC
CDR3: CASSPRFRDANYGYTF

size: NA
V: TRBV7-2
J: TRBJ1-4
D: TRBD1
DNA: TGTGCCAGCAGCGGGATTTGGGACAGCTTCGGGGTTCTGTTTTTT
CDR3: CASSGIWDSFGVLFF

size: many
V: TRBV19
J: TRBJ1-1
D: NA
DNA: TGTGCCAGTAGACTCGGGAACACTGAAGCTTTCTTT
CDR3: CASRLGNTEAFF

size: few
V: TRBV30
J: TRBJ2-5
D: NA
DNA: TGTGCCTGGAGTGGGCGGCATCGCTCGGACACCCAGTACTTC
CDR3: CAWSGRHRSDTQYF

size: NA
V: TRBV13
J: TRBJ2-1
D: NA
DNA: TGTGCCAGCAGCTTAGCGGACGGCTACAATGAGCAGTTCTTC
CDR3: CASSLADGYNEQFF

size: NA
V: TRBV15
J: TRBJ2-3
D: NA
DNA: TGTGCCACCAGCCCGCCCGGGAGCACTGATACGCAGTATTTT
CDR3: CATSPPGSTDTQYF

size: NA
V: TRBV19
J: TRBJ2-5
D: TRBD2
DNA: TGTGCCAGTAGTATGGGTGGGACTAGAGCCCAAGAGACCCAGTACTTC
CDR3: CASSMGGTRAQETQYF

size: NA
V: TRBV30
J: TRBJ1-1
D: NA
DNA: TGTGCCTGGACCACTACAGGGCTAACTGAAGCTTTCTTT
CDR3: CAWTTTGLTEAFF

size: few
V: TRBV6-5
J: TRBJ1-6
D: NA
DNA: TGTGCCAGCAGTTCGGGACACCCTTCGAGTTCACCCCTCCACTTT
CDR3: CASSSGHPSSSPLHF

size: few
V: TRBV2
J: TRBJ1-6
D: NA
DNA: TGTGCCAGCCTTCAGGGGAGGAATTCACCCCTCCACTTT
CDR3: CASLQGRNSPLHF

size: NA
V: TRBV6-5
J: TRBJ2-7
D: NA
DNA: TGTGCCAGCAGTTACTCTGAGGGGGAATCCTACGAGCAGTACTTC
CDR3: CASSYSEGESYEQYF

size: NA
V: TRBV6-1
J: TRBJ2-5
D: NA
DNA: TGTGCCAGCAGGGGAGGGGGAAGATGGCAAGAGACCCAGTACTTC
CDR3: CASRGGGRWQETQYF

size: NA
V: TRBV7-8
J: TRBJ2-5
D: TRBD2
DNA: TGTGCCAGCAGCGCCGGCGGGGGGAGGGGAGAGGAGACCCAGTACTTC
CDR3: CASSAGGGRGEETQYF

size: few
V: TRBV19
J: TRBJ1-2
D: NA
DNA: TGTGCCAGTAGTATCTATGGGGGGCGCCGTCGTAACTATGGCTACACCTTC
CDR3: CASSIYGGRRRNYGYTF

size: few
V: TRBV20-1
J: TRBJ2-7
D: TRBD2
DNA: TGCAGTGCCATCGGACTAGCGAGAGGGTTCACGGAGCAGTACTTC
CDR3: CSAIGLARGFTEQYF

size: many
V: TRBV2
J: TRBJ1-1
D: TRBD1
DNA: TGTGCCAGGGAAGGACAGGGAAACACTGAAGCTTTCTTT
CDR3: CAREGQGNTEAFF

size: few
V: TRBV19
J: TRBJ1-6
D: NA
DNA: TGTGCCAGTAGAAGCAGCGACTATAATTCACCCCTCCACTTT
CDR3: CASRSSDYNSPLHF